Sequencing of this T cell receptor beta chain was carried out in a study of cytomegalovirus exposure and HLA in healthy donors. The CDR3 contains 17 residues. CDR1 is SGHVS, CDR2 FNYEAQ, per germline. Unmatched junction bases numbered 7, after V lost 5 bases and J lost 0 bases. A note on this clone: The antigen is not known.

Whole-study results and caveats: Reports indicated that the classifier achieved high specificity and sensitivity in diagnosing cytomegalovirus status.

Profiling relied on immunoSEQ multiplex PCR, and the TCRdb table lists in-frame clones only, not all of them. The sample lists about 170,000 clones, around nine tenths occurring once. Sequencing was performed on PBMCs. The rearrangement joins TRBV7-6 to TRBJ2-2, with 9 positions matching TRBD1. The TCR sequence derives from a woman younger than 35 in good health and CMV-seronegative. Written as DNA, the CDR3 is TGTGCCAGCAGCATGAGACAGGGGGTCGCGAACACCGGGGAGCTGTTTTTT. It specifies CASSMRQGVANTGELFF.